Listed below are T cell receptor beta chains from one sample, sequenced in a study of cytomegalovirus exposure and HLA in healthy donors. Profiling relied on immunoSEQ multiplex PCR, and the TCRdb table lists in-frame clones only, not all of them. The sample includes 170,000 or so clones, roughly three quarters of them seen just once. The source material was PBMCs. These receptors were collected from a woman aged 50 to 65 in good health and CMV-seropositive. CDR3s include the opening cysteine and the closing phenylalanine or tryptophan. The D gene is left open where the match is weak. Clone size, where shown, is once, few, many, or a class for clones that have expanded.

j_call,d_call,clone_size,v_call,cdr3_nt,cdr3_aa
TRBJ2-7,TRBD2,NA,TRBV27,TGTGCCAGCAGCTTGGGACTAGCGGGGGTTGCGGAGCAGTACTTC,CASSLGLAGVAEQYF
TRBJ1-4,TRBD1,NA,TRBV5-4,TGTGCCAGCAGCTTGGTGGCGGTGGCAGGGACAGCGGAAAAACTGTTTTTT,CASSLVAVAGTAEKLFF
TRBJ1-5,NA,once,TRBV30,TGTGCCTGGAGTGCCTCCGGGGTTAGACATTTT,CAWSASGVRHF
TRBJ1-5,NA,NA,TRBV19,TGTGCCAGTAGTATAGATCCCTGGACAGTAGAGCATATCAATCAGCCCCAGCATTTT,CASSIDPWTVEHINQPQHF
TRBJ1-4,TRBD1,NA,TRBV4-1,TGCGCCAGCAGTTCCGACAGGGGGGATGAAAAACTGTTTTTT,CASSSDRGDEKLFF
TRBJ1-2,TRBD1,NA,TRBV5-1,TGCGCCAGCAGCTTGGATAGCAGGGGGGTTGGCTACACCTTC,CASSLDSRGVGYTF
TRBJ2-3,NA,NA,TRBV6-1,TGTGCCAGCAGTGAAGCCTGGGCGTGGGGCACAGATACGCAGTATTTT,CASSEAWAWGTDTQYF
TRBJ2-7,NA,NA,TRBV5-4,TGTGCCAGCAGCTTGGGCGGTATCTACGAGCAGTACTTC,CASSLGGIYEQYF
TRBJ2-1,TRBD1,NA,TRBV5-4,TGTGCCAGCAAACTACAGGGGAGAGATGAGCAGTTCTTC,CASKLQGRDEQFF
TRBJ1-2,NA,NA,TRBV6-5,TGTGCCAGCAGTTACGCCGCGAACTATGGCTACACCTTC,CASSYAANYGYTF
TRBJ2-1,TRBD2,NA,TRBV27,TGTGCCAGCAGTTCTACTACTAGCGGGGGGGATGAGCAGTTCTTC,CASSSTTSGGDEQFF
TRBJ2-7,TRBD2,few,TRBV5-6,TGTGCCAGCAGCCGAGTTGGCGGGGGGGAAAACGAGCAGTACTTC,CASSRVGGGENEQYF
TRBJ1-3,TRBD1,once,TRBV6-1,TGTGCCAGCAGATTAGGGGGCGGGCTGAACACCATATATTTT,CASRLGGGLNTIYF
TRBJ2-3,TRBD1,NA,TRBV7-9,TGTTCCAGCAGCTTAAGGAGGGACAGGTCTACAGATACGCAGTATTTT,CSSSLRRDRSTDTQYF
TRBJ1-6,NA,NA,TRBV4-1,TGCGCCAGCAGCCAAGATAAACGGGGTGCGAGGGAACTATCCTATAATTCACCCCTCCACTTT,CASSQDKRGARELSYNSPLHF
TRBJ2-7,NA,NA,TRBV21-1,TGTGCCAGCAGCTCCCAGTGGGGACAGGGACCGGACGAGCAGTACTTC,CASSSQWGQGPDEQYF
TRBJ2-1,TRBD1,NA,TRBV6-1,TGTGCCAGTGACAGGGCCGATGAGCAGTTCTTC,CASDRADEQFF
TRBJ1-5,NA,NA,TRBV6-1,TGTGCCAGCAGTGACAGGGAAAGGGGCAATCAGCCCCAGCATTTT,CASSDRERGNQPQHF
TRBJ2-7,TRBD1,few,TRBV7-9,TGTGCCAGCAGCTCCCGGGACAGGGGAGCCTACGAGCAGTACTTC,CASSSRDRGAYEQYF
TRBJ1-6,TRBD1,NA,TRBV5-6,TGTGCCAGCCGAGTCCGGGACAGGGGAAATTCACCCCTCCACTTT,CASRVRDRGNSPLHF
TRBJ1-5,NA,NA,TRBV4-1,TGCGCCAGCAGCCAGGACACAGACAGGCCCCAGCATTTT,CASSQDTDRPQHF
TRBJ2-7,NA,NA,TRBV7-2,TGTGCCAGCAGTCCGAGTTTTGGTTTCGGCGAGCAGTACTTC,CASSPSFGFGEQYF
TRBJ2-7,TRBD1,NA,TRBV29-1,TGCAGCGTCGGAGGGGGACAGGGGGCCTACGAGCAGTACTTC,CSVGGGQGAYEQYF
TRBJ1-2,NA,once,TRBV6-6,TGTGCCAGCAGTTATGGGCAGTCCGCTAACTATGGCTACACCTTC,CASSYGQSANYGYTF
TRBJ2-7,NA,NA,TRBV6-1,TGTGCCAGCAGTGAACGACGGACAGCCAATACTGAAACCTCCTACGAGCAGTACTTC,CASSERRTANTETSYEQYF
TRBJ2-5,NA,NA,TRBV7-7,TGTGCCAGCAGCTTAGGGGCAGCGGACCAAGAGACCCAGTACTTC,CASSLGAADQETQYF
TRBJ2-1,NA,NA,TRBV9,TGTGCCAGCAGCGCTAGCTGGGATGAGCAGTTCTTC,CASSASWDEQFF
TRBJ2-2,TRBD1,few,TRBV5-1,TGCGCCAGCAGCCCACAGGGGGCAAACACCGGGGAGCTGTTTTTT,CASSPQGANTGELFF
TRBJ2-7,NA,NA,TRBV27,TGTGCCAGCAGTTTGGCAGGGGACTACGAGCAGTACTTC,CASSLAGDYEQYF
TRBJ1-4,TRBD1,NA,TRBV2,TGTGCCAGCACTGACCGGGACAGGGCCCAAAAACTGTTTTTT,CASTDRDRAQKLFF
TRBJ2-5,NA,NA,TRBV7-6,TGTGCCAGCAGCTCCAACCGGGAGACCCAGTACTTC,CASSSNRETQYF
TRBJ2-7,NA,NA,TRBV7-6,TGTGCCAGCAGCCGTGACTTTGCCTCCTACGAGCAGTACTTC,CASSRDFASYEQYF
TRBJ2-7,NA,NA,TRBV2,TGTGCCAGCAGGACAGGACAAGCCTACGAGCAGTACTTC,CASRTGQAYEQYF
TRBJ1-2,NA,NA,TRBV29-1,TGCAGCGTTGTCCGCCGGGACAAGAGCCCACAAGGTAGTGGCTACACCTTC,CSVVRRDKSPQGSGYTF
TRBJ2-1,TRBD1,NA,TRBV30,TGTGCCTGGAACTCCGGGACAGGGTCCAATGAGCAGTTCTTC,CAWNSGTGSNEQFF
TRBJ2-6,NA,few,TRBV6-6,TGTGCCAGCAGTTACCGGGCTGGGGCCAACGTCCTGACTTTC,CASSYRAGANVLTF
TRBJ1-5,NA,few,TRBV6-1,TGTGCCAGCAGTGTTGGGGCTGGTGGCAATCAGCCCCAGCATTTT,CASSVGAGGNQPQHF
TRBJ1-2,NA,NA,TRBV27,TGTGCCAGCAGTTACGGACCTCCAGGGGAAGGCTATGGCTACACCTTC,CASSYGPPGEGYGYTF
TRBJ2-4,NA,NA,TRBV4-1,TGCGCCAGCAGCCAAATCGGACTAGCCAAAAACATTCAGTACTTC,CASSQIGLAKNIQYF
TRBJ1-6,NA,NA,TRBV25-1,TGTGCCAGCAGTGAGCTGGGCGGAGGGGATTCACCCCTCCACTTT,CASSELGGGDSPLHF
TRBJ2-7,TRBD1,few,TRBV5-4,TGTGCCAGCAGCTTCCCGGGACAGGGGAACGAGCAGTACTTC,CASSFPGQGNEQYF